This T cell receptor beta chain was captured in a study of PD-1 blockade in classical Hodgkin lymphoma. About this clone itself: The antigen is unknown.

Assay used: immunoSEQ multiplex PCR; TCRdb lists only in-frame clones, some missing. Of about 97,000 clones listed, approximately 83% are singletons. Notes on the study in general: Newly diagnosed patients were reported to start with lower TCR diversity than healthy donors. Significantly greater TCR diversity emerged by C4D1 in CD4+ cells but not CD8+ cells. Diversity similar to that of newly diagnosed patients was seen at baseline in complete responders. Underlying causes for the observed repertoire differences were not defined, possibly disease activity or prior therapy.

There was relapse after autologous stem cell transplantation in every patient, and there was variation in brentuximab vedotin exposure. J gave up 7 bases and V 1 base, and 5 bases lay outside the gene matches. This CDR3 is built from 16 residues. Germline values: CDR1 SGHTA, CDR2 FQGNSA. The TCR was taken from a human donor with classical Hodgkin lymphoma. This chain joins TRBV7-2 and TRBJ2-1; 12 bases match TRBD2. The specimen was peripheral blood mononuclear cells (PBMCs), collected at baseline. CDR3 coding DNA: TGTGCCAGCAGCTTAGGTCCCGGACTAGCGGGGAATGAGCAGTTCTTC. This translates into CASSLGPGLAGNEQFF.